The clone carrying this T cell receptor (beta chain) was found many times. The source of the sample is a study of low-dose radiotherapy and immunotherapy resistance in tumors. Study summary: Intravenous cyclophosphamide at 200 mg/m2 preceded radiation and immunotherapy by one day, every two weeks.

Documented time point: after trial treatment. Treatment defined: LDRT plus nivolumab, ipilimumab, low-dose cyclophosphamide and aspirin (RACIN trial). It was nivolumab, ipilimumab, aspirin, low-dose cyclophosphamide and low-dose radiotherapy that donors received. The CDR3 sequence is 12 residues long. Looked up from germline, CDR1 is DFQATT and CDR2 is SNEGSKA (reference sequence). V gave up 4 bases and J gave up 8 bases; unmatched junction bases: 5. TRAV and TRBV primers primed cDNA for both TCRalpha and TCRbeta. A constant-region primer paired with the V-primer adapter amplified TCRs over about 19 PCR cycles. Each CDR3 protein is one row after TCRdb ran MiXCR on the reads. The data show 95,000 to 100,000 distinct CDR3 sequences, roughly 20% seen once.

The specimen was PBMCs, collected after low-dose radiotherapy plus immunotherapy. The V call is TRBV20-1, the J call TRBJ2-1; 7 bases fit TRBD2. The receptor's source is a male donor with prostate cancer. The CDR3 region is CSAMGGMDEQFF. CDR3 DNA sequence: TGCAGTGCTATGGGGGGGATGGATGAGCAGTTCTTC.